This TCR beta chain was sequenced in a study of vaccination and CD4 T cells after COVID-19. The germline CDR1 and CDR2 sequences are DFQATT and SNEGSKA (reference sequence). This CDR3 is 13 amino acids long. The V gene lost 4 bases and the J gene lost 2 bases, with 11 bases spanning the gap. As regards this clonotype: The antigen remains undetermined.

Treatment given: roughly ten-day PBMC culture with coronavirus spike peptide pools or control peptides (ViraFEST assay). Peptide pools at 10 ug/ml and IL-2 at approximately 9.6 IU/ml were added to cultures of 2 million or so PBMCs per well. The study sequenced cultured CD4+ T cell DNA using the Oncomine TCR Beta short-read assay. Each CDR3 protein gets one entry after TCRdb re-called the PCR reads with MiXCR. The sample lists 15,000 or so distinct CDR3 sequences; about 60% were seen once. The sample consisted of CD4+ T cells from blood, cultured in vitro. This clonotype was sampled from a human donor who had recovered from COVID-19. V and J are TRBV20-1 and TRBJ2-5; a weak D match, TRBD2 (7 bases). CDR3 sequence reads: CSATRGGQETQYF. For the CDR3, the DNA is TGCAGTGCTACTAGGGGGGGACAAGAGACCCAGTACTTC.